This T cell receptor beta chain appears in the sequencing data of a study of blood T cell repertoires in COVID-19. On the study more broadly: Donors in the United States, Italy and Spain gave samples during acute or convalescent COVID-19. PBMCs, B-cell-depleted T cells, or T cells were the source of the cDNA or gDNA that made up the material.

Original processing methods: Reference gene primer amplification gave nucleated cell count estimates. The data were produced by immunoSEQ multiplex PCR, yet TCRdb's version contains in-frame clones alone and is incomplete. D and trimming come from the DNA, and the V and J calls and clone size come from that table. This sample has some 180,000 clones, with approximately 79% found just once. Germline V lookup: CDR1 LGHNA, CDR2 YNFKEQ. The CDR3 covers 15 residues. With 1 base clipped from V and 4 bases from J, the junction kept 5 bases outside the gene matches. This sequence joins TRBV4-2 and TRBJ2-7; 9 bases are shared with TRBD1. The receptor's source is a man aged 45-60 years who had recovered from COVID-19. The specimen sequenced was peripheral blood. This CDR3 reads CASSQVTGGMYEQYF. CDR3 nucleotides: TGTGCCAGCAGCCAAGTTACAGGGGGCATGTACGAGCAGTACTTC.